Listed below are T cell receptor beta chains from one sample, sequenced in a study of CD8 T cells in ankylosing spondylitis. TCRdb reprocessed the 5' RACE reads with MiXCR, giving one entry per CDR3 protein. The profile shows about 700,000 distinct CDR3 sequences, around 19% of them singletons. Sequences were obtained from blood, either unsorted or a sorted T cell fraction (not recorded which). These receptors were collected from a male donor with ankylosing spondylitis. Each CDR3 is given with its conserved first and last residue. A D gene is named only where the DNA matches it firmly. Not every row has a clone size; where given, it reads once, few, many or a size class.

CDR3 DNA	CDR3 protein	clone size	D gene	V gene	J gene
TGTGCCAGCAGCTTTGGCGGGCATAATTCACCCCTCCACTTT	CASSFGGHNSPLHF	few	-	TRBV7-6	TRBJ1-6
TGTGCCACCAGGGGAGGAGGGCGGGGCACCGGGGAGCTGTTTTTT	CATRGGGRGTGELFF	-	-	TRBV12-3/TRBV12-4	TRBJ2-2
TGCGCCAGCAGCCACCCTAATTCACCCGGGGAGCTGTTTTTT	CASSHPNSPGELFF	-	-	TRBV4-1	TRBJ2-2
TGTGCCAGCAGTTACTCGTCAGATAGCAATGAGCAGTTCTTC	CASSYSSDSNEQFF	few	-	TRBV6-5	TRBJ2-1
TGTGCCAGCAGTTTTCCCCGAACTAGCGGGGCTTACAATGAGCAGTTCTTC	CASSFPRTSGAYNEQFF	few	TRBD2	TRBV12-3/TRBV12-4	TRBJ2-1
TGCGCCAGCAGCTTGGAGGTTATCGGGGAGCTGTTTTTT	CASSLEVIGELFF	few	-	TRBV5-1	TRBJ2-2
TGCGCCAGCAGCGAGCGCGTCAGTAATTCACCCCTCCACTTT	CASSERVSNSPLHF	-	-	TRBV5-1	TRBJ1-6
TGTGCCACCCTAGGCGGGAGGGATATCAGCACAGATACGCAGTATTTT	CATLGGRDISTDTQYF	-	TRBD2	TRBV30	TRBJ2-3
TGTGCCAGCAGCCCCGGGACATCGGGGGACACCTACGAGCAGTACTTC	CASSPGTSGDTYEQYF	few	-	TRBV7-3	TRBJ2-7
TGTGCCAGCAATAAGGGACTAGTGGATGGCTACACCTTC	CASNKGLVDGYTF	few	-	TRBV12-3/TRBV12-4	TRBJ1-2
TGCGCCAGCAGCTCGGAACCCACGACAGATACGCAGTATTTT	CASSSEPTTDTQYF	-	-	TRBV5-1	TRBJ2-3
TGTGCCAGCAGTTACACCCGGACAGGGCCCCTGGATACGCAGTATTTT	CASSYTRTGPLDTQYF	-	TRBD1	TRBV6-5	TRBJ2-3
TGTGCCAGCAGATTTTCGTCTAGCGAGAGCTCCTACAATGAGCAGTTCTTC	CASRFSSSESSYNEQFF	few	-	TRBV4-2	TRBJ2-1
TGTGCCAGCAGTGAAGCGCTTGCACAGGGGGCAGATAAGTTTTTT	CASSEALAQGADKFF	-	TRBD1	TRBV2	TRBJ1-4
TGTGCCAGCAGTTACTCAGCTAGCGGACATCCGAACACCGGGGAGCTGTTTTTT	CASSYSASGHPNTGELFF	few	TRBD2	TRBV6-5	TRBJ2-2
TGTGCCAGCAGCCAAGAATTGACAGGACTGGGTGAAAAACTGTTTTTT	CASSQELTGLGEKLFF	-	-	TRBV4-2	TRBJ1-4
TGTGCCTGGAGTTATGCCAACACTGAAGCTTTCTTT	CAWSYANTEAFF	-	-	TRBV30	TRBJ1-1
TGTGCCAGCTCCTTGGGGGAGGGCTCCTCCTACGAGCAGTACTTC	CASSLGEGSSYEQYF	few	TRBD2	TRBV12-3/TRBV12-4	TRBJ2-7
TGTGCCAGCAGCTTGAGCGGCCCACCCGATACGCAGTATTTT	CASSLSGPPDTQYF	few	-	TRBV5-4	TRBJ2-3
TGCAGTGCTAGCATGGGACTAGCGGGAAATTCGAACGAGCAGTACTTC	CSASMGLAGNSNEQYF	-	TRBD2	TRBV20-1	TRBJ2-7
TGTGCCAGCAGCTGGGGACAGGGGCTCTCCTACGAGCAGTACTTC	CASSWGQGLSYEQYF	few	TRBD1	TRBV5-4	TRBJ2-7
TGTGCCAGCAGCTTAGCCGGCGGGACCGGCAATGAGCAGTTCTTC	CASSLAGGTGNEQFF	few	-	TRBV7-9	TRBJ2-1
TGCAGTGCTAGGCCTAGGGTAGTGGTTGAGCAGTTCTTC	CSARPRVVVEQFF	few	-	TRBV20-1	TRBJ2-1
TGTGCCAGCTCACCCGGACAGGGGGCCTCGATGGACACTGAAGCTTTCTTT	CASSPGQGASMDTEAFF	-	TRBD1	TRBV18	TRBJ1-1
TGTGCCAGCAGCTTAGATAGGTTGCGACTCCTCACAGATACGCAGTATTTT	CASSLDRLRLLTDTQYF	-	-	TRBV11-2	TRBJ2-3
TGTGCCAGCAGTTCACAATCCGGGACGATGAACACCGGGGAGCTGTTTTTT	CASSSQSGTMNTGELFF	few	-	TRBV12-3/TRBV12-4	TRBJ2-2
TGTGCCAGCAGTTGGAACACTGAAGCTTTCTTT	CASSWNTEAFF	many	-	TRBV12-3/TRBV12-4	TRBJ1-1
TGCAGCGTCGGCTCACGGAACACCGGGGAGCTGTTTTTT	CSVGSRNTGELFF	few	-	TRBV29-1	TRBJ2-2
TGTGCCAGCAGCTTAGGAGTTAGCGGGAGTTTGCATGAGCAGTTCTTC	CASSLGVSGSLHEQFF	few	TRBD2	TRBV7-9	TRBJ2-1
TGCAGTGCTAGAGGATCGGGGCACCATTTGTACAATGAGCAGTTCTTC	CSARGSGHHLYNEQFF	few	-	TRBV20-1	TRBJ2-1
TGTGCCAGCAGTCAAGACGGAAACTCCTACGAGCAGTACTTC	CASSQDGNSYEQYF	few	-	TRBV12-3/TRBV12-4	TRBJ2-7